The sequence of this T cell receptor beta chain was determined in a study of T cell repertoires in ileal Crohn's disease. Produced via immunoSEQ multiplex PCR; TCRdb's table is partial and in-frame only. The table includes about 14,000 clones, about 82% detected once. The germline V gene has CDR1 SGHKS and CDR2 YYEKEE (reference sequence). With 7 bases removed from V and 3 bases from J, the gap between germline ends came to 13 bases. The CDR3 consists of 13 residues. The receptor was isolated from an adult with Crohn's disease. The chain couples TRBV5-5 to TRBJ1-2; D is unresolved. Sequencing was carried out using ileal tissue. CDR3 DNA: TGTGCCAGCTCCCGGGGTTATGACTATGGCTACACCTTC. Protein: CASSRGYDYGYTF.